The entry below describes one T cell receptor (beta chain). Its antigen is not identified. Graft tissue processing released intraepithelial and lamina propria lymphocytes. This sample is drawn from a study of graft-versus-host responses after intestinal transplantation. Trimming took 3 bases from V and 4 from J; bases not matched to a gene: 7. The germline V gene encodes CDR1 SGHRS and CDR2 YFSETQ. The CDR3 has 15 amino acids. TCRdb keeps only in-frame clones here, not all; method: immunoSEQ multiplex PCR. The sample comprises approximately 60,000 clones, about nine tenths of which are singletons, and 1.5% to 2% rests with the top ten. Whole-study findings and limits: Marrow from the recipient contained GvH clones, some of which had appeared first in ileum or blood.

The input for sequencing was ileum tissue, taken more than 350 days after transplant. This clonotype was obtained from a human patient who received an intestinal transplant, so some T cells may come from the graft donor. V usage is TRBV5-1 and J usage is TRBJ2-3; 8 nucleotides agree with TRBD2. The CDR3 bases are TGCGCCAGCAGCTACCTTAGCGGGATCCCAGATACGCAGTATTTT. It specifies CASSYLSGIPDTQYF. Using reference TRBV5-1 and TRBJ2-3 for the parts outside the CDR3, the full variable domain is KAGVTQTPRYLIKTRGQQVTLSCSPISGHRSVSWYQQTPGQGLQFLFEYFSETQRNKGNFPGRFSGRQFSNSRSEMNVSTLELGDSALYLCASSYLSGIPDTQYFGPGTRLTVL.